This TCR beta chain was observed in a study of metastatic and nonmetastatic thyroid tumors. General study findings and limits: Malignant tumors reportedly showed significantly higher TCR beta diversity than benign nodules in both blood and tumor.

Patients were all untreated before their thyroid surgery. Comment on this clone: Its antigen is as yet unknown.

How the authors handled the data: A classifier for distant metastasis in papillary thyroid cancer was constructed using CDR3 differences observed across clinicopathological groups. TCRdb re-clonotyped the PCR reads via MiXCR. The V and J calls come from TCRdb's annotation, not from the publication. The sample carries under 20,000 clones, 29% recorded once. This TCR was recovered from a female donor with papillary thyroid cancer or a benign thyroid nodule (not recorded which). Some clones in this sample may be carry-over from other donors' samples. The sequenced material came from tumor tissue.

This chain's CDR3 is CASSGGSGYEQYF. CDR3 nucleotides: TGCGCCAGCTCTGGCGGGAGTGGTTACGAGCAGTACTTC. The rearrangement joins TRBV5-1 to TRBJ2-7; 7 bases fit TRBD2. In germline, CDR1 is SGHRS, CDR2 YFSETQ. The CDR3 contains 13 residues. Trimming took 7 bases from V and 4 from J; bases not matched to a gene: 8.